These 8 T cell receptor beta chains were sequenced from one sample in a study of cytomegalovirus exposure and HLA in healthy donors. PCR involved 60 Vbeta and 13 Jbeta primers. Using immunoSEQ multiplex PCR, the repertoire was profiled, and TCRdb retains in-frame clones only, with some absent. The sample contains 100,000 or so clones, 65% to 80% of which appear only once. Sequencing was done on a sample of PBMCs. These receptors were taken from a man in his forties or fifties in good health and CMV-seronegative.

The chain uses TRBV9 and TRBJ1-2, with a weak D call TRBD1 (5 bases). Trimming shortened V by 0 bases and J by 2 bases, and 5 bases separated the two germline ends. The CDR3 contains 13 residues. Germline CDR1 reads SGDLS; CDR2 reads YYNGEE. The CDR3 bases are TGTGCCAGCAGCGTAGCAGGGAACTATGGCTACACCTTC. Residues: CASSVAGNYGYTF.

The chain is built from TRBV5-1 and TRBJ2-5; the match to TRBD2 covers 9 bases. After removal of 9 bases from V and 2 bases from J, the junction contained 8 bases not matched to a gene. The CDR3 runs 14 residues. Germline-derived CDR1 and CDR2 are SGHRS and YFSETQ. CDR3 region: CATSSGGPQETQYF. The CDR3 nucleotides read TGCGCCACAAGTAGCGGGGGTCCTCAAGAGACCCAGTACTTC. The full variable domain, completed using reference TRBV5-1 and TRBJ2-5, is KAGVTQTPRYLIKTRGQQVTLSCSPISGHRSVSWYQQTPGQGLQFLFEYFSETQRNKGNFPGRFSGRQFSNSRSEMNVSTLELGDSALYLCATSSGGPQETQYFGPGTRLLVL.

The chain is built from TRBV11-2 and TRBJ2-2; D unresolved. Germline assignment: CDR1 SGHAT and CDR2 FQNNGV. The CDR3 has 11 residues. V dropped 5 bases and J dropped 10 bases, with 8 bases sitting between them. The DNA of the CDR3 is TGTGCCAGCAGCCCTTTCTCGGAGCTGTTTTTT. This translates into CASSPFSELFF.

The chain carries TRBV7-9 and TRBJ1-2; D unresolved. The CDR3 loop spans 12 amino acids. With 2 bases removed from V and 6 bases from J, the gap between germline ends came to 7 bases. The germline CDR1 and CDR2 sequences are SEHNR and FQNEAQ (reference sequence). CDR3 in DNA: TGTGCCAGCAGCTTATACATAAATGGCTACACCTTC. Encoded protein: CASSLYINGYTF.

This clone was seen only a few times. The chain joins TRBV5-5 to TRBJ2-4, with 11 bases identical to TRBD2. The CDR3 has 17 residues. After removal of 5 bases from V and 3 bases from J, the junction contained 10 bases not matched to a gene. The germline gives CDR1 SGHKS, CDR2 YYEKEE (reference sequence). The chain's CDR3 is CASSDERLAGIKNIQYF. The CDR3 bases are TGTGCCAGCAGTGACGAGAGACTAGCGGGGATCAAAAACATTCAGTACTTC.

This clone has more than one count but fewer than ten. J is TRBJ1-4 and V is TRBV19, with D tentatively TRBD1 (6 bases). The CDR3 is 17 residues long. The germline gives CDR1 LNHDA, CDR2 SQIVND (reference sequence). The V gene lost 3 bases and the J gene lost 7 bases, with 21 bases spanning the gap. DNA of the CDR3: TGTGCCAGTAGTATTATCAGTCCGAAGCAGGGGAGTGAAAAACTGTTTTTT. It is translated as CASSIISPKQGSEKLFF.

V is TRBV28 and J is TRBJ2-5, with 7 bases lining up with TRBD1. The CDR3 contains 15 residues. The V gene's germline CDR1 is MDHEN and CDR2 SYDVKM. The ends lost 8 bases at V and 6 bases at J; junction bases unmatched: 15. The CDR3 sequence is CASAKTTGAGQTQYF. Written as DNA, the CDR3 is TGTGCCAGCGCTAAAACCACAGGGGCCGGACAGACCCAGTACTTC.

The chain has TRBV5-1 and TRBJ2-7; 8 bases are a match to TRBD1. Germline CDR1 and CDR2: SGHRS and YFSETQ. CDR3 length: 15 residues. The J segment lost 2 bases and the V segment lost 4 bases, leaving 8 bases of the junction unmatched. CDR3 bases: TGCGCCAGCAGCCAGGGGGCAGGGGAGACCTACGAGCAGTACTTC. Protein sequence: CASSQGAGETYEQYF. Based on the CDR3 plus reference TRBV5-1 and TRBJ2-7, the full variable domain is KAGVTQTPRYLIKTRGQQVTLSCSPISGHRSVSWYQQTPGQGLQFLFEYFSETQRNKGNFPGRFSGRQFSNSRSEMNVSTLELGDSALYLCASSQGAGETYEQYFGPGTRLTVT.